The 22 T cell receptor beta chains below were found in one sample sequenced in a study of T cells after yellow fever vaccination. TCRdb re-derived calls from the 5' RACE reads in MiXCR, one entry per CDR3 protein. The repertoire holds some 500,000 distinct CDR3 sequences, with about 14% as singletons. The source material was PBMCs, sampled on the day of the yellow fever booster vaccination. Receptor source: a man aged 30 to 45 who received the YFV17D yellow fever vaccine.

A few counts support this clonotype. The rearrangement links TRBV20-1 to TRBJ2-4; D unclear. The germline V gene has CDR1 DFQATT and CDR2 SNEGSKA (reference sequence). CDR3 length: 14 amino acids. V was cut by 6 bases and J by 0 bases, with 12 bases left in between. CDR3 loop: CSAPGGLAKNIQYF. The DNA of the CDR3 is TGCAGTGCGCCGGGCGGCCTAGCCAAAAACATTCAGTACTTC.

The chain employs TRBV15 and TRBJ2-7; 8 positions agree with TRBD2. The CDR3 runs 16 residues. V was clipped by 0 bases and J by 0 bases; unmatched bases: 4. Germline CDR1 LNHNV, CDR2 YYDKDF (reference sequence). CDR3 nucleotides: TGTGCCACCAGCAGAGAAACTAGCGGACTCTCCTACGAGCAGTACTTC. Translation: CATSRETSGLSYEQYF. The variable domain in full, with the rest retrieved from reference TRBV15 and TRBJ2-7, is DAMVIQNPRYQVTQFGKPVTLSCSQTLNHNVMYWYQQKSSQAPKLLFHYYDKDFNNEADTPDNFQSRRPNTSFCFLDIRSPGLGDTAMYLCATSRETSGLSYEQYFGPGTRLTVT.

This clonotype was seen once. V and J are TRBV20-1 and TRBJ2-5, with 9 bases matching TRBD2. This CDR3 has 15 residues. Germline V gene data show CDR1 as DFQATT and CDR2 as SNEGSKA (reference sequence). After removal of 3 bases from V and 1 base from J, the junction contained 6 bases not matched to a gene. In DNA form, the CDR3 reads TGCAGTGCTAGGGCGGCTAGCGGGGTCCAAGAGACCCAGTACTTC. It translates to CSARAASGVQETQYF.

This chain uses TRBV7-2 with TRBJ2-1, with 9 bases matching TRBD2. Trimming removed 5 bases from V and 7 bases from J; junction bases left unmatched: 12. Germline CDR1 and CDR2: SGHTA and FQGNSA. This CDR3 comprises 16 residues. CDR3 DNA: TGTGCCAGCAGCCCACAACCGGGACTAGCTTTTAATGAGCAGTTCTTC. Protein sequence: CASSPQPGLAFNEQFF.

J is TRBJ2-1 and V is TRBV7-2; D not resolved. This CDR3 region has 15 residues. V lost 3 bases to trimming and J lost 4 bases, with 13 bases between them. Germline CDR1 and CDR2: SGHTA and FQGNSA. This CDR3 reads CASSLKPGEYNEQFF. For the CDR3, the DNA is TGTGCCAGCAGCTTGAAACCTGGGGAATACAATGAGCAGTTCTTC.

In this sample, this clonotype turned up a few times. The chain combines TRBV20-1 with TRBJ2-1; a weak D match, TRBD1 (6 bases). The V end lost 5 bases, the J end lost 0 bases, and 14 bases lay between the germline ends. Germline CDR1 is DFQATT and CDR2 is SNEGSKA (reference sequence). The CDR3 consists of 15 residues. CDR3 bases: TGCAGTGCTTTTCCTGGACAGCGCTCCTACAATGAGCAGTTCTTC. Amino acids: CSAFPGQRSYNEQFF.

This chain links TRBV29-1 with TRBJ2-3; D is unclear. Germline CDR1 reads SQVTM; CDR2 reads ANQGSEA. Trimming removed 4 bases from V and 4 bases from J, with 6 bases in between. This CDR3 is 11 amino acids long. The CDR3: CSVGVPDTQYF. For the CDR3, the DNA is TGCAGCGTTGGGGTCCCAGATACGCAGTATTTT.

This clonotype was found a few times. V gene TRBV20-1 combines with J gene TRBJ2-5, with 9 positions matching TRBD1. Looked up from germline, CDR1 is DFQATT and CDR2 is SNEGSKA (reference sequence). With V trimmed by 6 bases and J by 5 bases, 19 bases remained unmatched. CDR3 length: 17 residues. The CDR3 DNA reads as TGCAGTGCGACAGGGACAGGGAGGGCCGGTCTCGGGGAGACCCAGTACTTC. This encodes CSATGTGRAGLGETQYF.

This clonotype was recorded a few times. J is TRBJ1-4 and V is TRBV7-2; weak D call: TRBD1 (5 bases). Germline V gene sequence: CDR1 SGHTA, CDR2 FQGNSA. The CDR3 covers 12 residues. V lost 5 bases, J lost 14 bases, and 15 bases lay in between. The CDR3 coding sequence is TGTGCCAGCAGCGTTATGGGGGGGGACCTGTTTTTT. Residues: CASSVMGGDLFF.

The rearrangement uses TRBV6-2 or TRBV6-3 and TRBJ2-1, with 7 bases lining up with TRBD1. CDR1 MNHEY and CDR2 SVGEGT come from the germline V gene. This CDR3 comprises 15 residues. V shed 8 bases and J 6 bases; nucleotides not matched to a gene: 13. CDR3 in DNA: TGTGCCAGCTCACGACCGACAGGGCGGCCCAATGAGCAGTTCTTC. Translation: CASSRPTGRPNEQFF.

This chain uses TRBV5-1 with TRBJ2-1; D uncertain. Between the trimmed V and J ends, which lost 3 bases and 8 bases, there was a span of 15 bases. The germline CDR1 and CDR2 sequences are SGHRS and YFSETQ. CDR3 length: 14 amino acids. CDR3 DNA: TGCGCCAGCAGCTCAAAGATGGGCCCCGATGAGCAGTTCTTC. Encoded protein: CASSSKMGPDEQFF.

J is TRBJ2-3 and V is TRBV20-1; TRBD2 aligns across 8 bases. Germline CDR1 reads DFQATT; CDR2 reads SNEGSKA (reference sequence). The trim removed 6 bases at V and 1 base at J, leaving 9 bases unmatched. This CDR3 spans 15 amino acids. The CDR3 reads CSAPISGTRTDTQYF. In DNA form, the CDR3 reads TGCAGTGCGCCGATTAGCGGGACCCGCACAGATACGCAGTATTTT.

This clonotype was counted a few times. The chain carries TRBV5-1 and TRBJ2-5, with D possibly TRBD2 on 5 matching bases. CDR1 and CDR2 from the germline V gene are SGHRS and YFSETQ. The V gene lost 0 bases and the J gene lost 0 bases, with 12 bases spanning the gap. The CDR3 length is 16 residues. In nucleotides, the CDR3 is TGCGCCAGCAGCTTGGGTCCAGCGGAGAACCAAGAGACCCAGTACTTC. Translation: CASSLGPAENQETQYF.

This chain links TRBV7-2 with TRBJ2-7; 10 bases map to TRBD1. Germline CDR1 is SGHTA and CDR2 is FQGNSA. V was pared by 5 bases and J by 7 bases, with 5 bases of the junction left unmatched. The CDR3 is 13 amino acids. CDR3: CASSTRTGGEQYF. Here the CDR3 DNA reads TGTGCCAGCAGCACCCGGACAGGGGGTGAGCAGTACTTC.

This clonotype has a handful of counts. The gene calls are TRBV5-1 and TRBJ2-1, with D perhaps matching TRBD1 (6 bases). Trimming removed 0 bases at V and 6 bases at J, with 10 bases between. Germline V gives CDR1 SGHRS, CDR2 YFSETQ. This CDR3 has 14 residues. The CDR3 coding sequence is TGCGCCAGCAGCTTGGCCGGCAGGGGCAATGAGCAGTTCTTC. Protein: CASSLAGRGNEQFF.

This clonotype was seen only a few times. The chain links TRBV7-9 to TRBJ1-6; no firm D call. V was cut by 0 bases and J by 9 bases, with 12 bases left in between. Germline V gene sequence: CDR1 SEHNR, CDR2 FQNEAQ (reference sequence). The CDR3 has 15 residues. Here the CDR3 DNA reads TGTGCCAGCAGCTTAGCCGGGTCCGTGTCTTCACCCCTCCACTTT. The encoded protein is CASSLAGSVSSPLHF.

The V and J genes are TRBV5-4 and TRBJ2-5, with D unresolved. Germline lookup yields CDR1 SGHNT and CDR2 YYREEE (reference sequence). The CDR3 totals 14 residues. V shed 2 bases and J shed 1 base, with 9 bases lying between them. The CDR3 region is CASSLPHPQETQYF. CDR3 DNA sequence: TGTGCCAGCAGCTTACCACATCCCCAAGAGACCCAGTACTTC.

The genes are TRBV2 and TRBJ2-7, with D unresolved. Germline V gene data show CDR1 as SNHLY and CDR2 as FYNNEI. The V end lost 5 bases, the J end lost 4 bases, and 18 bases lay between the germline ends. CDR3 length: 15 residues. CDR3 nucleotides: TGTGCCAGCAGTATCACTAAGACGGCCATTTACGAGCAGTACTTC. Its translation: CASSITKTAIYEQYF. The full variable domain, completed using reference TRBV2 and TRBJ2-7, is EPEVTQTPSHQVTQMGQEVILRCVPISNHLYFYWYRQILGQKVEFLVSFYNNEISEKSEIFDDQFSVERPDGSNFTLKIRSTKLEDSAMYFCASSITKTAIYEQYFGPGTRLTVT.

This clonotype was seen more than once but under ten times. The chain combines TRBV12-3 or TRBV12-4 with TRBJ1-2; D ambiguous. CDR3 length: 13 residues. The germline V and J ends were trimmed by 6 bases and 6 bases, with 14 bases remaining between them. Written as DNA, the CDR3 is TGTGCCAGCAGCCCGGCGGCAGCTAATGGCTACACCTTC. Translated, it gives CASSPAAANGYTF.

This clonotype has more than one count but fewer than ten. This chain connects TRBV7-9 to TRBJ2-7, with 8 bases matching TRBD1. Unmatched junction bases numbered 9, after V lost 5 bases and J lost 6 bases. Germline CDR1 reads SEHNR; CDR2 reads FQNEAQ (reference sequence). The CDR3 runs 14 residues. This CDR3 reads CASSRGDRQFEQYF. The CDR3 DNA is TGTGCCAGCAGCCGTGGGGACAGGCAGTTCGAGCAGTACTTC.

This sequence joins TRBV7-6 and TRBJ2-5; 10 positions agree with TRBD2. J was trimmed by 5 bases and V by 5 bases; bases with no gene match: 8. CDR3 length: 15 amino acids. CDR1 SGHVS and CDR2 FNYEAQ come from the germline V gene. The CDR3 loop reads CASSEDLAGAETQYF. In DNA, the CDR3 is TGTGCCAGCAGCGAAGACCTAGCGGGAGCTGAGACCCAGTACTTC.

The chain carries TRBV7-9 and TRBJ1-2, with D hard to call. Germline-derived CDR1 and CDR2 are SEHNR and FQNEAQ (reference sequence). The CDR3 consists of 13 residues. V dropped 4 bases and J dropped 9 bases, with 15 bases sitting between them. This CDR3 reads CASSSFDGSRYTF. CDR3 bases: TGTGCCAGCAGCTCCTTTGACGGTTCTCGCTACACCTTC. The variable domain in full, completed from reference TRBV7-9 and TRBJ1-2, reads DTGVSQNPRHKITKRGQNVTFRCDPISEHNRLYWYRQTLGQGPEFLTYFQNEAQLEKSRLLSDRFSAERPKGSFSTLEIQRTEQGDSAMYLCASSSFDGSRYTFGSGTRLTVV.